Presented here are 13 T cell receptor beta chains from one specimen sequenced in a study of response to subunit inactivated influenza vaccine. From the RT-PCR reads, TCRdb called clonotypes with MiXCR, one entry per CDR3 protein. The sample has just over 300,000 distinct CDR3 sequences, 20% to 25% seen once. The starting material was PBMCs from blood, obtained about 19 months after vaccination. These receptors all come from a man between 50 and 75 years old who received an inactivated influenza vaccine.

A remark on this clonotype: In this CDR3 the conserved last residue, phenylalanine or tryptophan, is missing, so a read error is likely. Here the CDR3 DNA reads TGTGCCATCAGTGAGGTGGACAATTATCAGCCCCAGCATCTT. Amino acids: CAISEVDNYQPQHL. The rearrangement joins TRBV10-3 to TRBJ1-5; D perhaps matches TRBD1 (5 bases). The CDR3 extends over 14 amino acids. Trimming shortened V by 2 bases and J by 5 bases, and 10 bases separated the two germline ends. Germline CDR1 and CDR2: ENHRY and SYGVKD.

There are a few counts of this clonotype. The chain carries TRBV20-1 and TRBJ2-7; D perhaps matches TRBD1 (5 bases). The germline V gene encodes CDR1 DFQATT and CDR2 SNEGSKA (reference sequence). The CDR3 spans 11 residues. Trimming cost V 6 bases and J 4 bases, with 10 bases left between them. This CDR3 is CSALGLYEQYF. The CDR3 DNA reads TGCAGTGCACTGGGGCTTTACGAGCAGTACTTC.

The gene calls are TRBV12-3 or TRBV12-4 and TRBJ1-3; TRBD1 matches at 7 bases. The CDR3 runs 18 residues. Trimming removed 6 bases from V and 0 bases from J; junction bases left unmatched: 14. The CDR3 here is CASRGGTDKPRSGNTIYF. CDR3 nucleotides: TGTGCCAGCAGGGGCGGGACAGACAAGCCACGCTCTGGAAACACCATATATTTT.

This sequence joins TRBV20-1 and TRBJ1-1; weak D call: TRBD1 (6 bases). Germline V gene sequence: CDR1 DFQATT, CDR2 SNEGSKA (reference sequence). Trimming took off 3 bases at V and 2 bases at J, with 13 bases between the two ends. The CDR3 spans 14 residues. The CDR3 sequence is CSASVGTTNTEAFF. CDR3 bases: TGCAGTGCTAGTGTCGGGACAACTAACACTGAAGCTTTCTTT.

This sequence joins TRBV19 and TRBJ1-5, with a tentative D call TRBD1 (6 bases). CDR3 size: 13 residues. The ends were cut back, 8 bases at V and 3 bases at J, with 11 bases in the middle. Germline-derived CDR1 and CDR2 are LNHDA and SQIVND (reference sequence). As DNA, the CDR3 is TGTGCCAGTTGGGACAAACTCAATCAGCCCCAGCATTTT. Translated, it gives CASWDKLNQPQHF.

The chain couples TRBV6-6 to TRBJ2-2; no reliable D call. Germline V CDR1 and CDR2: MNHNY, SVGAGI (reference sequence). The V end was cut by 7 bases, the J end by 8 bases, with 11 bases between. The CDR3 has 12 amino acids. The CDR3 reads CASITGLGELFF. DNA for the CDR3: TGTGCCAGCATCACCGGCCTGGGGGAGCTGTTTTTT.

This clonotype was observed a handful of times. The V gene is TRBV4-3, the J gene TRBJ2-5; possibly TRBD2 for D (5 bases). This CDR3 has 14 amino acids. The germline V gene has CDR1 LGHNA and CDR2 YSLEER. Trimming stripped 0 bases from V and 5 bases from J, with 10 bases between. CDR3 residues: CASSQDRGGETQYF. The CDR3 DNA follows: TGCGCCAGCAGCCAAGATCGTGGCGGGGAGACCCAGTACTTC.

This clonotype was picked up a small number of times. The rearrangement uses TRBV20-1 and TRBJ2-3; 10 bases line up with TRBD1. V lost 3 bases and J lost 2; bases outside the gene matches: 2. The CDR3 length is 14 residues. Germline V gene sequence: CDR1 DFQATT, CDR2 SNEGSKA (reference sequence). CDR3 DNA: TGCAGTGCTAGGGGGACAGGGGACACAGATACGCAGTATTTT. It encodes CSARGTGDTDTQYF.

This clonotype was counted a few times. The chain has TRBV20-1 and TRBJ2-1; D ambiguous. Germline V gene data show CDR1 as DFQATT and CDR2 as SNEGSKA (reference sequence). The V end lost 2 bases, the J end lost 8 bases, and 10 bases lay between the germline ends. This CDR3 is 12 amino acids long. The CDR3 region is CSARTNRDEQFF. CDR3 in DNA: TGCAGTGCTAGAACCAATCGGGATGAGCAGTTCTTC.

There are a few counts of this clonotype. The rearrangement joins TRBV7-9 to TRBJ1-1, with D unresolved. The germline V and J ends were trimmed by 6 bases and 0 bases, with 17 bases remaining between them. Per the germline V gene, CDR1 is SEHNR and CDR2 is FQNEAQ (reference sequence). This CDR3 comprises 16 residues. The CDR3 sequence is CASRVLVASMNTEAFF. The CDR3, as DNA: TGTGCCAGCAGGGTCCTTGTGGCTAGTATGAACACTGAAGCTTTCTTT.

The J gene is TRBJ1-1, the V gene TRBV3-1; 7 bases are shared with TRBD1. The V gene's germline CDR1 is LGHDT and CDR2 YNNKEL (reference sequence). CDR3 length equals 14 residues. With V trimmed by 2 bases and J by 4 bases, 4 bases remained unmatched. This chain's CDR3 is CASSQYRGGTEAFF. The CDR3 coding sequence is TGTGCCAGCAGCCAATACAGGGGAGGCACTGAAGCTTTCTTT.

The chain carries TRBV19 and TRBJ1-2; D is ambiguous. CDR1 LNHDA and CDR2 SQIVND come from the germline V gene (reference sequence). The CDR3 spans 12 residues. V was cut by 4 bases and J by 6 bases, with 9 bases left in between. The CDR3 nucleotides are TGTGCCAGTAGTAACCCCGTCAATGGCTACACCTTC. Translating it yields CASSNPVNGYTF.

This clonotype has only a few counts. V gene TRBV6-5 combines with J gene TRBJ1-4; D gene uncertain. The CDR3 is 16 residues long. Germline V CDR1 and CDR2: MNHEY, SVGAGI. Trimming shortened V by 0 bases and J by 2 bases, and 10 bases separated the two germline ends. The CDR3 DNA follows: TGTGCCAGCAGTTACTCGAGTCTGAGTACTAATGAAAAACTGTTTTTT. Translation gives CASSYSSLSTNEKLFF.